These 7 T cell receptor beta chains originate from one sample sequenced in a study of cytomegalovirus exposure and HLA in healthy donors. PCR employed 60 Vbeta and 13 Jbeta primers. Clones were read by immunoSEQ multiplex PCR, and TCRdb kept only the in-frame ones, dropping some. The data show approximately 77,000 clones, around 79% seen once. Material: PBMCs. Receptor source: a middle-aged man in good health and CMV-seronegative.

V and J are TRBV9 and TRBJ1-3; D remains unclear. CDR3 length: 12 residues. CDR1 SGDLS and CDR2 YYNGEE come from the germline V gene. Trimming removed 4 bases at V and 4 bases at J, with 6 bases between. The CDR3 DNA follows: TGTGCCAGCAGCCCTCCCGGAAACACCATATATTTT. This codes for CASSPPGNTIYF.

This chain connects TRBV14 to TRBJ2-7; 14 positions agree with TRBD2. The V and J ends lost 1 base and 3 bases, in that order; junction bases with no gene match: 5. Germline V gives CDR1 SGHDN, CDR2 FVKESK. CDR3 size: 17 residues. The CDR3 region is CASSQGLGTSGGYEQYF. The CDR3 DNA sequence: TGTGCCAGCAGCCAAGGCCTCGGGACTAGCGGGGGCTACGAGCAGTACTTC.

V and J are TRBV4-2 and TRBJ2-2, with 11 positions matching TRBD2. The CDR3 runs 17 residues. The germline V gene encodes CDR1 LGHNA and CDR2 YNFKEQ. With 0 bases clipped from V and 8 bases from J, the junction kept 8 bases outside the gene matches. CDR3 bases: TGTGCCAGCAGCCAAGATTTAGCGGGAGGGCTTGGAGGGGAGCTGTTTTTT. Its translation is CASSQDLAGGLGGELFF.

The chain is built from TRBV28 and TRBJ2-3; a possible D gene is TRBD2 (6 bases). CDR1 and CDR2 (germline): MDHEN, SYDVKM. Trimming took off 3 bases at V and 0 bases at J, with 7 bases between the two ends. The CDR3 contains 14 residues. DNA for the CDR3: TGTGCCAGCAGTTTTAGCGGAAGCACAGATACGCAGTATTTT. Protein: CASSFSGSTDTQYF.

V is TRBV28 and J is TRBJ2-7; 7 nucleotides line up with TRBD2. This CDR3 has 15 residues. The V and J ends lost 6 bases and 1 base, in that order; junction bases with no gene match: 9. CDR1 is MDHEN and CDR2 is SYDVKM in the germline V gene. CDR3 in amino acids: CASREPLASSYEQYF. CDR3 in DNA: TGTGCCAGCAGGGAACCACTAGCGTCTTCCTACGAGCAGTACTTC.

This rearrangement joins TRBV9 to TRBJ1-5; D is undetermined. CDR1 and CDR2 (germline): SGDLS, YYNGEE. The CDR3 is made up of 13 amino acids. The V end lost 4 bases, the J end lost 2 bases, and 7 bases lay between the germline ends. The CDR3 DNA follows: TGTGCCAGCAGCCCACTTGGCAATCAGCCCCAGCATTTT. Amino acids: CASSPLGNQPQHF.

The chain has TRBV7-2 and TRBJ2-5; a possible D gene is TRBD1 (6 bases). V was shortened by 5 bases and J by 3 bases, with 16 bases between the two germline ends. CDR3 length equals 15 residues. Germline-derived CDR1 and CDR2 are SGHTA and FQGNSA. The CDR3 DNA reads as TGTGCCAGCAGCCTCCTTCGGGACACCAAAGAGACCCAGTACTTC. Translated: CASSLLRDTKETQYF.